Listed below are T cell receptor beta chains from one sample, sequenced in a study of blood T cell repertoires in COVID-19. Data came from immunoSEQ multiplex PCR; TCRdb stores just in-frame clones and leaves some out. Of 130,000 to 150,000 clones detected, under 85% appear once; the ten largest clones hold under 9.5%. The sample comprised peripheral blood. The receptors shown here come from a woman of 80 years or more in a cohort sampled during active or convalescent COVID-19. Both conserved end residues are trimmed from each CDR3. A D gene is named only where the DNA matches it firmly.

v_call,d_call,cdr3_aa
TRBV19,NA,ASSISRINEQF
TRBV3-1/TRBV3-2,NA,ASSQAPEGEKLF
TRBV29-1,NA,SVEVVANEQF
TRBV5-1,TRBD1,ASSLDPSGTGVF
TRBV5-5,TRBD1,ASSRQGIADGYT
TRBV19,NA,ASSRTLGNQPQH
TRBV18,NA,ASSPQQATQGSGNTIY
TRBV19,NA,ASSIISQGPYEQY
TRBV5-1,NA,ASTFPGRNYGYT
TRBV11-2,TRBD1,ASSLETGHSYGYT
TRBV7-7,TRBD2,ASSVGTSGGATQF
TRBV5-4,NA,ASSLDSQDYGYT
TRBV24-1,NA,ATSDKGGGPDTQY